The source of this T cell receptor beta chain is a study of cytomegalovirus exposure and HLA in healthy donors. Study information: The Caucasian-associated ancestry cluster held roughly 80% of 398 genotyped donors.

Trimming cost V 0 bases and J 1 base, with 13 bases left between them. This CDR3 contains 16 residues. Germline V gene lookup returns CDR1 SGDLS and CDR2 YYNGEE. Study findings and constraints: Serostatus for CMV was the only available immune exposure information.

A remark on this clone: Its antigen remains unidentified.

Both 60 Vbeta primers and 13 Jbeta primers went into the PCR. Sequencing was performed with immunoSEQ multiplex PCR; in TCRdb, only in-frame clones are kept and a portion is missing. Of about 170,000 clones listed, approximately 71% were seen once; the top ten hold approximately 1.6%. The chain recombines TRBV9 with TRBJ2-5, with D maybe TRBD2 (6 bases). This TCR came from a girl between 5 and 17 years old in good health and CMV-seronegative. The sample taken for sequencing was PBMCs. CDR3 amino acids: CASSVATSGLQETQYF. The CDR3 DNA is TGTGCCAGCAGCGTAGCTACCAGCGGGCTCCAAGAGACCCAGTACTTC.